This TCR beta chain was recorded in a study of T cell repertoires in cytomegalovirus infection. The overall study: CMV infection together with matching HLA type was indicated by public TCR beta signatures. Whole-study findings and limits: Public TCR beta family frequency separated CMV-and-HLA carriers, including in an independent cohort. CMV-specific HLA-C-restricted TCR beta clonotypes dominated the ex vivo response.

TCRdb analysed the reads with MiXCR anew, one entry per CDR3 protein. The sample includes 160,000 or so distinct CDR3 sequences, less than 25% seen only once; the top ten take approximately 11%. This CDR3 spans 19 amino acids. The V segment lost 0 bases and the J segment 0 bases; nucleotides outside the gene matches: 11. The germline gives CDR1 SGDLS, CDR2 YYNGEE. On this clonotype itself: Antigen specificity is unknown.

Sequenced material: PBMCs. The chain employs TRBV9 and TRBJ2-4; 8 bases align to TRBD1. The receptor comes from a human donor in good health (CMV status not recorded). Some clones in this sample may be carry-over from other donors' samples. The CDR3 sequence: CASSVDPGGTGSAKNIQYF. CDR3 in DNA: TGTGCCAGCAGCGTAGACCCTGGGGGGACAGGTTCAGCCAAAAACATTCAGTACTTC.